This TCR beta chain derives from a study of blood T cell repertoires in COVID-19. The table came from immunoSEQ multiplex PCR; TCRdb's copy has only in-frame clones and leaves some out. The data contain under 350,000 clones, roughly 90% of them singletons. Germline V gene sequence: CDR1 LNHDA, CDR2 SQIVND (reference sequence). The CDR3 is 14 residues long. Trimming removed 6 bases from V and 7 bases from J, with 13 bases in between. Cohorts were assigned according to the clinical history that participants reported. This chain uses TRBV19 with TRBJ1-6; perhaps TRBD1 as D (5 bases). This sequence originates from a man aged 55-75 years who had recovered from COVID-19. Sequencing was performed on PBMCs or T cells enriched from blood (not recorded which). DNA for the CDR3: TGTGCCAGTAGCCCAGGGACTGAAAATTCACCCCTCCACTTT. This sequence encodes CASSPGTENSPLHF.